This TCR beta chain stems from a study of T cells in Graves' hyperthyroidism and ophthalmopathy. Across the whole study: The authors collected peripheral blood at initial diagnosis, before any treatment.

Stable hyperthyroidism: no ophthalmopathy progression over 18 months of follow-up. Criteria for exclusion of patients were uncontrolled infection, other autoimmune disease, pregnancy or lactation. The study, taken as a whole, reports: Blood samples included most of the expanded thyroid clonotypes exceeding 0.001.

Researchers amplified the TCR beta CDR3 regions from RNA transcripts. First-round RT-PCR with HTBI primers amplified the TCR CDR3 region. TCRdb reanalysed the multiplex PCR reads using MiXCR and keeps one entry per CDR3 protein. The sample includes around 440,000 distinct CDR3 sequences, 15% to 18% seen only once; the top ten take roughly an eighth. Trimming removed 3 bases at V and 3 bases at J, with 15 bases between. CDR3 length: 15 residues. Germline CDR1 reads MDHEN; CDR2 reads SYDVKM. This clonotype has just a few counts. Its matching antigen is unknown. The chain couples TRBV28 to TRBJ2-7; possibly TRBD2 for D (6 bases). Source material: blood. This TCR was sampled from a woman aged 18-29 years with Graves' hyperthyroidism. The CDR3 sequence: CASSLVGRLLYEQYF. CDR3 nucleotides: TGTGCCAGCAGTTTGGTCGGGAGACTCCTCTACGAGCAGTACTTC.